Each of the 2 T cell receptor beta chains below was sequenced from the same sample in a study of T cells in Graves' hyperthyroidism and ophthalmopathy. It was RNA transcripts that yielded the amplified TCR beta CDR3 regions. The HTBI primer set served for first-round RT-PCR of the TCR CDR3. Via MiXCR, TCRdb re-called the multiplex PCR reads, giving one row per CDR3 protein. The sample includes 300,000 to 450,000 distinct CDR3 sequences, 11% to 15% seen only once; the top ten take more than 9.5%. Specimen: blood. These receptors came from a woman aged 55 to 70 with Graves' hyperthyroidism.

The chain carries TRBV12-3 or TRBV12-4 and TRBJ2-5; 7 positions agree with TRBD2. The CDR3 loop spans 14 amino acids. J gave up 1 base and V 6 bases, and 5 bases lay outside the gene matches. The CDR3 bases are TGTGCCAGCAGAAACCTAGCGGTCCAAGAGACCCAGTACTTC. This encodes CASRNLAVQETQYF.

This clonotype has a handful of counts. This clone may be a read error of a much larger clone one base away. The chain combines TRBV18 with TRBJ2-1, with a weak D call TRBD2 (5 bases). The CDR3 has 13 residues. V shed 1 base and J shed 8 bases, with 9 bases lying between them. From germline, CDR1 is KGHSH and CDR2 LQKENI. Here the CDR3 reads CASSPRMEDEQFF. DNA for the CDR3: TGTGCCAGCTCACCACGGATGGAGGATGAGCAGTTCTTC. The variable domain in full, with the rest retrieved from reference TRBV18 and TRBJ2-1, is NAGVMQNPRHLVRRRGQEARLRCSPMKGHSHVYWYRQLPEEGLKFMVYLQKENIIDESGMPKERFSAEFPKEGPSILRIQQVVRGDSAAYFCASSPRMEDEQFFGPGTRLTVL.